Below, 17 T cell receptor beta chains from the same sample are listed, as sequenced in a study of sequential checkpoint blockade in melanoma. Data came from immunoSEQ multiplex PCR; TCRdb stores just in-frame clones and leaves some out. The sample shows about 6,900 clones, 75% to 85% of them seen only once. The treatment here: randomized to nivolumab then ipilimumab (arm A) or the reverse (arm B). Sequences were derived from CD8+ T cells sorted from blood (inferred from file names), sampled from a patient given nivolumab and ipilimumab in sequence. All receptors come from a human donor with melanoma.

V is TRBV4-1 and J is TRBJ2-1, with D possibly being TRBD1 (6 bases). V was clipped by 5 bases and J by 5 bases, with 13 bases between them. The CDR3 runs 14 residues. CDR1 is MGHRA and CDR2 is YSYEKL in the germline V gene. In DNA, the CDR3 is TGCGCCAGCAGCTTAATAAAGGGGGACAATGAGCAGTTCTTC. Translated, it gives CASSLIKGDNEQFF.

The CDR3 region is CASSLSSRYEQYF. DNA of the CDR3: TGTGCCAGCAGTTTATCCTCCAGATACGAGCAGTACTTC. V usage is TRBV27 and J usage is TRBJ2-7; D gene unclear. This CDR3 region has 13 residues. Germline CDR1 and CDR2: MNHEY and SMNVEV (reference sequence). Trimming removed 0 bases from V and 4 bases from J, with 7 bases in between.

The J gene is TRBJ1-5, the V gene TRBV15; 7 nucleotides line up with TRBD1. Germline V gene data show CDR1 as LNHNV and CDR2 as YYDKDF (reference sequence). The CDR3 has 15 amino acids. The V and J ends lost 1 base and 4 bases, in that order; junction bases with no gene match: 4. DNA for the CDR3: TGTGCCACCAGCAGAGTAACAGGGGCTAATCAGCCCCAGCATTTT. Translated, it gives CATSRVTGANQPQHF.

The V and J genes are TRBV6-5 and TRBJ2-6; D possibly corresponds to TRBD1 (6 bases). Trimming took 4 bases from V and 0 from J, leaving 10 bases between them. Germline V lookup: CDR1 MNHEY, CDR2 SVGAGI. This CDR3 contains 16 residues. The CDR3 nucleotides are TGTGCCAGCAGTTGGGACATTCGCTCTGGGGCCAACGTCCTGACTTTC. Its protein is CASSWDIRSGANVLTF.

The V and J genes are TRBV11-3 and TRBJ2-7, with D unclear. V lost 2 bases and J lost 3, with 8 bases in between. The CDR3 covers 13 residues. Germline V gene sequence: CDR1 SGHNT, CDR2 YENEEA. The CDR3 DNA reads as TGTGCCAGCAGCTTAAACCCGAGCTACGAGCAGTACTTC. Translation gives CASSLNPSYEQYF.

This rearrangement joins TRBV28 to TRBJ2-1; the match to TRBD2 covers 12 bases. CDR1 and CDR2 (germline): MDHEN, SYDVKM. The CDR3 totals 19 residues. Germline trimming cut 6 bases from V and 4 bases from J; bases unmatched to any gene: 16. CDR3 region: CASSPSPGLAGFPYNEQFF. CDR3 DNA: TGTGCCAGCAGCCCTTCCCCAGGACTAGCGGGATTCCCATACAATGAGCAGTTCTTC.

The genes are TRBV28 and TRBJ2-3; the match to TRBD2 covers 11 bases. J lost 0 bases, V lost 3 bases, and 5 bases had no gene match. The CDR3 extends over 17 amino acids. Germline V gives CDR1 MDHEN, CDR2 SYDVKM. The CDR3 bases are TGTGCCAGCAGTTTGTTACTAGCGGGAGTTAGCACAGATACGCAGTATTTT. Translating gives CASSLLLAGVSTDTQYF.

This sequence joins TRBV10-3 and TRBJ2-3, with 8 bases fitting TRBD2. The CDR3 spans 17 residues. CDR1 is ENHRY and CDR2 is SYGVKD in the germline V gene. V dropped 1 base and J dropped 6; count of bases not matched to a gene: 12. CDR3 DNA sequence: TGTGCCATCAGTGAGTTTAGCGGGAAGGTGCGAAGTGATACGCAGTATTTT. Protein product: CAISEFSGKVRSDTQYF.

The V and J genes are TRBV11-2 and TRBJ2-3, with 11 bases aligning to TRBD2. The CDR3 sequence is 15 residues long. The germline CDR1 and CDR2 sequences are SGHAT and FQNNGV. The trim removed 3 bases at V and 7 bases at J, leaving 6 bases unmatched. DNA for the CDR3: TGTGCCAGCAGCTTGACTAGCGGGATGCTAAATACGCAGTATTTT. This codes for CASSLTSGMLNTQYF.

V and J are TRBV4-1 and TRBJ2-7, with a possible D match to TRBD1 (5 bases). V was trimmed by 0 bases and J by 5 bases, leaving 11 bases between them. The germline gives CDR1 MGHRA, CDR2 YSYEKL. This CDR3 contains 14 residues. The CDR3 DNA reads as TGCGCCAGCAGCCAAGATCCAGGGCAGGACGAGCAGTACTTC. Protein sequence: CASSQDPGQDEQYF.

The rearrangement links TRBV10-2 to TRBJ2-3; the match to TRBD2 covers 13 bases. CDR3 length: 20 residues. Germline loops: CDR1 WSHSY, CDR2 SAAADI. V dropped 6 bases and J dropped 2; count of bases not matched to a gene: 17. The DNA of the CDR3 is TGCGCCAGCAGGACAAGGACTAGCGGGAGATTGGAGGGTCACACAGATACGCAGTATTTT. It codes for CASRTRTSGRLEGHTDTQYF.

J is TRBJ2-1 and V is TRBV15; D is unresolved. The ends were cut back, 3 bases at V and 5 bases at J, with 8 bases in the middle. The CDR3 loop spans 13 amino acids. The germline CDR1 and CDR2 sequences are LNHNV and YYDKDF (reference sequence). The CDR3 reads CATSRVTDNEQFF. Here the CDR3 DNA reads TGTGCCACCAGCAGGGTAACAGACAATGAGCAGTTCTTC.

The chain links TRBV9 to TRBJ2-1, with a tentative D call TRBD2 (7 bases). The CDR3 has 15 residues. The V and J ends lost 4 bases and 4 bases respectively, with 15 bases between them. The V gene's germline CDR1 is SGDLS and CDR2 YYNGEE. CDR3 residues: CASSISRGHYNEQFF. CDR3 sequence (DNA): TGTGCCAGCAGCATCTCGCGGGGGCATTACAATGAGCAGTTCTTC.

This chain joins TRBV5-1 and TRBJ1-1, with a tentative D call TRBD1 (5 bases). CDR1 and CDR2 (germline): SGHRS, YFSETQ. This CDR3 contains 12 residues. The germline V and J ends were trimmed by 0 bases and 10 bases, with 10 bases remaining between them. In nucleotides, the CDR3 is TGCGCCAGCAGCTTGGTAGGGGTCGGAGCTTTCTTT. Amino acid sequence: CASSLVGVGAFF.

The genes are TRBV7-2 and TRBJ2-5; 11 positions match TRBD1. Germline V gives CDR1 SGHTA, CDR2 FQGNSA. V gave up 5 bases and J gave up 7 bases; unmatched junction bases: 12. The CDR3 consists of 16 residues. The CDR3 region has the DNA TGTGCCAGCAGCCACCCGGACAGGGGGCGCTGGGGGACCCAGTACTTC. Encoded protein: CASSHPDRGRWGTQYF.

This rearrangement joins TRBV19 to TRBJ2-7; 10 positions match TRBD2. Germline V gene sequence: CDR1 LNHDA, CDR2 SQIVND (reference sequence). The CDR3 contains 14 residues. V was clipped by 4 bases and J by 0 bases; unmatched bases: 0. The CDR3 is CASSTSGGSYEQYF. CDR3 bases: TGTGCCAGTAGTACTAGCGGGGGCTCCTACGAGCAGTACTTC. The complete variable domain, with remaining parts taken from reference TRBV19 and TRBJ2-7, reads DGGITQSPKYLFRKEGQNVTLSCEQNLNHDAMYWYRQDPGQGLRLIYYSQIVNDFQKGDIAEGYSVSREKKESFPLTVTSAQKNPTAFYLCASSTSGGSYEQYFGPGTRLTVT.

In the case of this clone: Other nucleotide sequences in the sample specify the same CDR3. The rearrangement uses TRBV7-2 and TRBJ2-7, with 8 nucleotides matching TRBD2. After removal of 5 bases from V and 3 bases from J, the junction contained 9 bases not matched to a gene. The CDR3 extends over 15 amino acids. The germline V gene has CDR1 SGHTA and CDR2 FQGNSA. The CDR3 coding sequence is TGTGCCAGCAGCCAAGGGATACGGGGGGGCTACGAGCAGTACTTC. Translated: CASSQGIRGGYEQYF. The complete variable domain, with remaining parts taken from reference TRBV7-2 and TRBJ2-7, reads GAGVSQSPSNKVTEKGKDVELRCDPISGHTALYWYRQSLGQGLEFLIYFQGNSAPDKSGLPSDRFSAERTGGSVSTLTIQRTQQEDSAVYLCASSQGIRGGYEQYFGPGTRLTVT.